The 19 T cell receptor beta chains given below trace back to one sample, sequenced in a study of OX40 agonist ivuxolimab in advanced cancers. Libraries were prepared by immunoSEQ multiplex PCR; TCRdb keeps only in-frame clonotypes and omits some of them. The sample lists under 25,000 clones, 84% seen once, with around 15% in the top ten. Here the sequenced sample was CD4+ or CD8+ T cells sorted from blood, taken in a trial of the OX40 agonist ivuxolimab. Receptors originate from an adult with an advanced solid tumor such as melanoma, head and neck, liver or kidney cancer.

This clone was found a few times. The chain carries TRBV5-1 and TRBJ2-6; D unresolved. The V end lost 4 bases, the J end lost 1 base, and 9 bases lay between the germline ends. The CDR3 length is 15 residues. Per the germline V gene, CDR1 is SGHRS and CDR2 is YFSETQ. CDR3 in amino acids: CASSHATSGANVLTF. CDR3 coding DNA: TGCGCCAGCAGCCATGCAACATCTGGGGCCAACGTCCTGACTTTC.

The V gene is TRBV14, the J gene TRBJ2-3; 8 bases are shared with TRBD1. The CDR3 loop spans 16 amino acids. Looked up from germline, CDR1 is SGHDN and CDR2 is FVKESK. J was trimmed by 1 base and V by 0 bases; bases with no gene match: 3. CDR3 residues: CASSQDTGGRTDTQYF. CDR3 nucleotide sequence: TGTGCCAGCAGCCAAGATACAGGGGGGCGCACAGATACGCAGTATTTT.

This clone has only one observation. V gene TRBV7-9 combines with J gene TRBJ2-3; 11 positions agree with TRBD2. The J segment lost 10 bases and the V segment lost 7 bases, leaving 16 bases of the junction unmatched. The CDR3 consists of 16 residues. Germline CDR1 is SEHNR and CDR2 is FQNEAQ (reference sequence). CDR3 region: CASTPSPGLAVGSQYF. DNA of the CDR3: TGTGCCAGCACCCCCTCTCCGGGACTAGCGGTCGGATCGCAGTATTTT.

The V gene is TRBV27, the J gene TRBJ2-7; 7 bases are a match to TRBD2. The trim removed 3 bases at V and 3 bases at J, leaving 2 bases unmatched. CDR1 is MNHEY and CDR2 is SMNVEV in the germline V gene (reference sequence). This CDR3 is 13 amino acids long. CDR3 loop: CASSLGLNYEQYF. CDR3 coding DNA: TGTGCCAGCAGTTTGGGACTAAACTACGAGCAGTACTTC.

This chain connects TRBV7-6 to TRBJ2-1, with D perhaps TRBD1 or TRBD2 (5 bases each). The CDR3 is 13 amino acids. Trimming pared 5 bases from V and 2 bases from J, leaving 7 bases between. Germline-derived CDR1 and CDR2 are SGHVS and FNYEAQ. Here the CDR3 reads CASSVGAYNEQFF. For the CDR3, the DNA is TGTGCCAGCAGCGTGGGGGCCTACAATGAGCAGTTCTTC.

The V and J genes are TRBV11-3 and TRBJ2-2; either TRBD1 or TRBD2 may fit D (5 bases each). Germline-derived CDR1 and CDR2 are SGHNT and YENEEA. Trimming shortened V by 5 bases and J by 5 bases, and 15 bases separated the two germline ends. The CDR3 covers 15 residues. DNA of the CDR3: TGTGCCAGCAGCCCCCGGGGCCGATATACCGGGGAGCTGTTTTTT. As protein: CASSPRGRYTGELFF.

The CDR3 loop reads CSVAGVRGNTIYF. CDR3 DNA: TGCAGCGTTGCCGGTGTGAGAGGAAACACCATATATTTT. The gene calls are TRBV29-1 and TRBJ1-3; D is undetermined. Trimming shortened V by 4 bases and J by 4 bases, and 11 bases separated the two germline ends. The germline V gene has CDR1 SQVTM and CDR2 ANQGSEA. The CDR3 contains 13 residues.

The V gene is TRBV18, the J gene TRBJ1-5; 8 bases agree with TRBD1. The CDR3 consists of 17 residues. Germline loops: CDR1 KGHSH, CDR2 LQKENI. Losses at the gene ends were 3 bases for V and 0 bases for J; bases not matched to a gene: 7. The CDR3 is CASSPGDRGFSNQPQHF. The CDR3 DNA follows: TGTGCCAGCTCACCCGGTGACAGGGGATTTAGCAATCAGCCCCAGCATTTT.

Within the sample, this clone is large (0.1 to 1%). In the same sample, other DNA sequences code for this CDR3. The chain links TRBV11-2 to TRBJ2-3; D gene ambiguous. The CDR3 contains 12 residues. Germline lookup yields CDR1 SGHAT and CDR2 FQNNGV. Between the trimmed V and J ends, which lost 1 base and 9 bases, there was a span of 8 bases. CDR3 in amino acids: CASSLAEDTQYF. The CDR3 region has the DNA TGTGCCAGCAGCTTAGCGGAAGACACGCAGTATTTT.

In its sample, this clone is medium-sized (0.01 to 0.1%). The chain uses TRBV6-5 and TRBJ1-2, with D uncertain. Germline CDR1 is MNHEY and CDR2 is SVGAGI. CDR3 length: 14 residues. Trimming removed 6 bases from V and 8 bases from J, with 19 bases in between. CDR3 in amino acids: CASSGKGRLWGYTF. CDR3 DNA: TGTGCCAGCAGCGGGAAAGGCCGTCTTTGGGGCTACACCTTC.

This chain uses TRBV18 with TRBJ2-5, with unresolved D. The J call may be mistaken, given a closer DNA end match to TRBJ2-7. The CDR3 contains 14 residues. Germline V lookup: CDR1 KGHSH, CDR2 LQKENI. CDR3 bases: TGTGCCAGCTCACAGGCTTTGGCTACCTACGAGCAGTACTTC. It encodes CASSQALATYEQYF.

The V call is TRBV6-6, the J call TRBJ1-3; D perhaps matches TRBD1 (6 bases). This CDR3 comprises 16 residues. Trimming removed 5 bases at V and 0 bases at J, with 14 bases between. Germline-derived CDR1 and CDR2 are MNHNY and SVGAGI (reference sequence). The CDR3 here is CASSTVRGLSGNTIYF. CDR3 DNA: TGTGCCAGCAGTACGGTCCGGGGGCTCTCTGGAAACACCATATATTTT.

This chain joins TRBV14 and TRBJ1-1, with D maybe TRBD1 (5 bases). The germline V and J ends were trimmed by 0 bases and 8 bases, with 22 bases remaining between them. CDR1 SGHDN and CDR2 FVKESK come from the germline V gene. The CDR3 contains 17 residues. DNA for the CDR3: TGTGCCAGCAGCCAAGACCGGGACTCAATTTCGGACGGAGAAGCTTTCTTT. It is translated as CASSQDRDSISDGEAFF.

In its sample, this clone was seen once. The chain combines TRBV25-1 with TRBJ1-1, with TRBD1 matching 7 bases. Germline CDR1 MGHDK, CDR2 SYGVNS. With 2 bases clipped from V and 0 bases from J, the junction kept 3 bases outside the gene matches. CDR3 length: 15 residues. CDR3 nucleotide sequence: TGTGCCAGCAGTGAACCAGGACAGGTGAACACTGAAGCTTTCTTT. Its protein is CASSEPGQVNTEAFF.

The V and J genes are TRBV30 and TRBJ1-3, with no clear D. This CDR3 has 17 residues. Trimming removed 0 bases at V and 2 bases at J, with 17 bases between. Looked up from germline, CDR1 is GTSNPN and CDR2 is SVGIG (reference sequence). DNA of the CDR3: TGTGCCTGGAGTGTACTGGGGAGCCAATTCGCTGGAAACACCATATATTTT. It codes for CAWSVLGSQFAGNTIYF. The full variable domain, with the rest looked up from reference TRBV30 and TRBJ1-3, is SQTIHQWPATLVQPVGSPLSLECTVEGTSNPNLYWYRQAAGRGLQLLFYSVGIGQISSEVPQNLSASRPQDRQFILSSKKLLLSDSGFYLCAWSVLGSQFAGNTIYFGEGSWLTVV.

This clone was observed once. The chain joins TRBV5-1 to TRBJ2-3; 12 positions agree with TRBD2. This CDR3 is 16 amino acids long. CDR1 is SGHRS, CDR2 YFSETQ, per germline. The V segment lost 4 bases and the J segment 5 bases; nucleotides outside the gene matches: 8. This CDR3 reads CASSDLAGGILDTQYF. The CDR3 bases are TGCGCCAGCAGCGACCTAGCGGGAGGGATATTAGATACGCAGTATTTT.

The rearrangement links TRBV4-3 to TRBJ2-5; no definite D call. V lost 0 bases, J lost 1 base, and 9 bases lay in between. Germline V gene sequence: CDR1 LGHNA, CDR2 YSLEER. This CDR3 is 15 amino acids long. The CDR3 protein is CASSQDWAAQETQYF. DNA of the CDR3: TGCGCCAGCAGCCAAGATTGGGCGGCCCAAGAGACCCAGTACTTC.

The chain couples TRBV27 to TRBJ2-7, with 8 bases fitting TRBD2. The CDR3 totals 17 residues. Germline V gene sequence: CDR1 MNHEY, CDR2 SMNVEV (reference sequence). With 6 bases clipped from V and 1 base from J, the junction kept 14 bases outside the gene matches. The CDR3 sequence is CASRSEVRGGRSYEQYF. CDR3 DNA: TGTGCCAGCAGGTCTGAGGTTCGGGGGGGGAGATCCTACGAGCAGTACTTC.

This CDR3 reads CAIGREAGARNEQFF. The CDR3 DNA sequence: TGTGCCATCGGCCGCGAGGCGGGAGCTCGGAATGAGCAGTTCTTC. The chain couples TRBV10-3 to TRBJ2-1, with 7 bases fitting TRBD2. J lost 7 bases, V lost 8 bases, and 14 bases had no gene match. This CDR3 comprises 15 residues. Looked up from germline, CDR1 is ENHRY and CDR2 is SYGVKD.